The clone carrying this TCR beta chain was picked up a small number of times. Antigen: not known. The data originate from a study of T cell responses to AZD1222 COVID-19 vaccine. Findings and caveats of the study: Spike-wide coverage was observed for vaccine-associated CD4 TCRs, with dominant responses at 160-218 and 743-854.

J lost 7 bases, V lost 7 bases, and 9 bases had no gene match. Germline values: CDR1 ENHRY, CDR2 SYGVKD. The CDR3 covers 14 residues. Sequencing used immunoSEQ multiplex PCR; TCRdb keeps in-frame clones, though not all of them. The sample includes about 130,000 clones, about 87% of them seen just once. This clonotype originated in an adult in good health. Sequenced material: peripheral blood, taken on day 0 of AZD1222 vaccination. The chain links TRBV10-3 to TRBJ1-1, with 10 bases that match TRBD1. The CDR3 here is CAITGRQGAGEAFF. The CDR3 coding sequence is TGTGCCATCACCGGTCGACAGGGGGCCGGTGAAGCTTTCTTT.